This T cell receptor beta chain is drawn from a study of control samples from healthy donors and cancer patients. Germline CDR1 reads SEHNR; CDR2 reads FQNEAQ (reference sequence). This CDR3 has 14 residues. The protocol was immunoSEQ multiplex PCR, while the TCRdb copy is restricted to in-frame clones and leaves out a portion. Of 120,000 to 150,000 clones in the sample, 91% are singletons; the top ten hold about 7.6%. As for this clone: At one end, the junction sequence differs from germline, possibly due to a read error.

The rearrangement uses TRBV7-9 and TRBJ2-3; TRBD1 might be the D (6 bases). The sequence came from a man between 18 and 35 years old in good health. The specimen was blood. The CDR3 sequence: CASSLASDSRTQYF. The CDR3 DNA reads TGTGCTAGCAGCTTAGCTTCGGACAGCCGAACGCAGTATTTT.